This T cell receptor (beta chain) was found in a study of cytomegalovirus exposure and HLA in healthy donors. Study-wide results and limits: The study flagged some 170 TCR beta chains as cytomegalovirus-associated.

In the case of this clone: The antigen is unknown.

Healthy bone marrow donors formed the donor group. The PCR ran on 60 Vbeta and 13 Jbeta primers. Only in-frame clones appear in the TCRdb table, and some are missing; sequencing was by immunoSEQ multiplex PCR. The data contain over 85,000 clones, 70% to 80% of them singletons. The CDR3 loop spans 14 amino acids. Germline V gene lookup returns CDR1 MRHNA and CDR2 SNTAGT. Trimming removed 0 bases from V and 11 bases from J; junction bases left unmatched: 8. The receptor was isolated from a man aged 35 to 55 in good health and CMV-seronegative. Sequenced input: PBMCs. The chain recombines TRBV6-4 with TRBJ2-3; 7 bases line up with TRBD2. CDR3 sequence: CASSDSERGFGQYF. The CDR3 nucleotides read TGTGCCAGCAGTGACTCCGAGCGGGGATTTGGGCAGTATTTT.